Here is one T cell receptor beta chain with its context. This sample also contains other DNA sequences that code for the same CDR3. Trimming shortened V by 2 bases and J by 2 bases, and 6 bases separated the two germline ends. The length of the CDR3 is 13 residues. Germline CDR1 KGHSH, CDR2 LQKENI. The data were obtained in a study of shared clonotypes between healthy human individuals. Clones were read by immunoSEQ multiplex PCR, and TCRdb kept only the in-frame ones, dropping some. Among 2 million to 3 million clones listed, more than 85% were seen once. The sequence came from a man younger than 35 in good health. Some clones in this sample may be carry-over from other donors' samples. The chain joins TRBV18 to TRBJ2-5; a possible D gene is TRBD1 (6 bases). The specimen was naive CD4+ T cells from PBMCs. As for subset: CD45RA+ positively selected. The CDR3 reads CASSPDRQETQYF. In DNA, the CDR3 is TGTGCCAGCTCACCAGACAGGCAAGAGACCCAGTACTTC.